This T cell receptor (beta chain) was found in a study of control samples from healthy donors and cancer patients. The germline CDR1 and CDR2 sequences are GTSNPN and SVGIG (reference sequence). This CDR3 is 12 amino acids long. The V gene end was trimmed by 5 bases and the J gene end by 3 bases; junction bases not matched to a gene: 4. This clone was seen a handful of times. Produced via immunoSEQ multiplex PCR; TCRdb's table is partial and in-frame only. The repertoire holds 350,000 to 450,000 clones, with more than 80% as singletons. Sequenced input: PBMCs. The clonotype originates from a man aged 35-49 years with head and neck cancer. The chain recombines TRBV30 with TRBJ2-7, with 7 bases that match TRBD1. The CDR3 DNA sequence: TGTGCCTGGCGGGACAGTGTCTACGAGCAGTACTTC. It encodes CAWRDSVYEQYF.